This T cell receptor beta chain was sequenced in a study of cytomegalovirus exposure and HLA in healthy donors. Trimming removed 2 bases from V and 8 bases from J; junction bases left unmatched: 5. Germline loops: CDR1 SNHLY, CDR2 FYNNEI. The CDR3 sequence is 15 residues long. PCR primers comprised 60 Vbeta and 13 Jbeta primers. Method: immunoSEQ multiplex PCR; TCRdb's copy keeps in-frame clones and lacks some. The sample carries about 180,000 clones, more than 75% recorded once. This clone was seen more than once but under ten times. Sequenced sample: PBMCs. This receptor was obtained from a man in his forties in good health and CMV-seronegative. This chain uses TRBV2 with TRBJ2-6, with 8 bases lining up with TRBD1. The CDR3 DNA follows: TGTGCCAGCAGTGAATTGAGGACAGGGTCCAACGTCCTGACTTTC. Protein sequence: CASSELRTGSNVLTF.